This T cell receptor beta chain was obtained from a study of blood T cell repertoires in COVID-19. Study-wide background: Acute and convalescent COVID-19 specimens originated in the United States, Italy and Spain.

The V gene's germline CDR1 is SGHTA and CDR2 FQGNSA. The CDR3 sequence is 16 residues long. Trimming stripped 5 bases from V and 9 bases from J, with 23 bases between. In the original workflow: Amplifying reference gene primers gave estimates of nucleated cell counts. TCRdb's copy holds only in-frame clones and misses some; the assay was immunoSEQ multiplex PCR. V and J calls and clone size are given by that table; D and trimming were obtained from the DNA. The table includes 150,000 to 200,000 clones, around three quarters detected once. This clone occurred once. The sequenced material came from peripheral blood. The receptor was derived from a man between 65 and 85 years old with active or convalescent COVID-19. J is TRBJ2-1 and V is TRBV7-2, with D tentatively TRBD2 (6 bases). In DNA form, the CDR3 reads TGTGCCAGCAGCCAATACTCCGGGCCCGGGCGGGGTGAGCAGTTCTTC. This codes for CASSQYSGPGRGEQFF. The complete variable domain, with remaining parts taken from reference TRBV7-2 and TRBJ2-1, reads GAGVSQSPSNKVTEKGKDVELRCDPISGHTALYWYRQSLGQGLEFLIYFQGNSAPDKSGLPSDRFSAERTGGSVSTLTIQRTQQEDSAVYLCASSQYSGPGRGEQFFGPGTRLTVL.